Below are 3 T cell receptor beta chains sequenced from a single sample in a study of CD8 T cells in ankylosing spondylitis (dated by TCRdb to between 2016 and 2019). Study-wide conclusions, independent of this receptor: Blood from ankylosing spondylitis patients appeared to be characterized by a TCR beta motif composed of about eight highly homologous amino acid variants.

Their specific antigens are unknown. The receptor library was made with 5' RACE. The sequencer listed for this sample is Illumina HiSeq 2500. The raw public reads went through TCRdb reprocessing: fastp at Q25, MiXCR clone calling, in-frame beta chains kept. One record per CDR3 amino acid sequence lists the most common genes and DNA. The sample includes some 840,000 distinct CDR3 sequences, with approximately 10% observed a single time. Around 0.51% of the sample lies in the top ten. The sample was blood, either unsorted or a sorted T cell fraction (not recorded which). The receptors come from a male donor with ankylosing spondylitis.

The chain carries TRBV6-1 and TRBJ1-2; 12 positions agree with TRBD1. The CDR3 is made up of 15 amino acids. Trimming cost V 9 bases and J 6 bases; bases outside gene matches: 11. CDR1 is MNHNS, CDR2 SASEGT, per germline. The DNA of the CDR3 is TGTGCCAGTTCCTCCGGGACAGGGGGCGAGAATGGCTACACCTTC. It yields the protein CASSSGTGGENGYTF.

This clonotype has only a few counts. The rearrangement joins TRBV20-1 to TRBJ2-5; D perhaps matches TRBD1 (5 bases). This CDR3 is 12 amino acids long. Germline CDR1 and CDR2: DFQATT and SNEGSKA (reference sequence). V was pared by 7 bases and J by 1 base, with 10 bases between. CDR3 sequence reads: CSGIRVQETQYF. The DNA of the CDR3 is TGCAGTGGCATCAGGGTCCAAGAGACCCAGTACTTC.

V is TRBV7-2 and J is TRBJ1-2; the D is unclear. V dropped 0 bases and J dropped 0 bases, with 17 bases sitting between them. The germline V gene has CDR1 SGHTA and CDR2 FQGNSA. The CDR3 covers 18 residues. CDR3 DNA: TGTGCCAGCAGCTTAGCGCGAACCCCCAGCCTAGCTAACTATGGCTACACCTTC. Encoded protein: CASSLARTPSLANYGYTF. Filled out from reference TRBV7-2 and TRBJ1-2, the complete variable domain reads GAGVSQSPSNKVTEKGKDVELRCDPISGHTALYWYRQSLGQGLEFLIYFQGNSAPDKSGLPSDRFSAERTGGSVSTLTIQRTQQEDSAVYLCASSLARTPSLANYGYTFGSGTRLTVV.